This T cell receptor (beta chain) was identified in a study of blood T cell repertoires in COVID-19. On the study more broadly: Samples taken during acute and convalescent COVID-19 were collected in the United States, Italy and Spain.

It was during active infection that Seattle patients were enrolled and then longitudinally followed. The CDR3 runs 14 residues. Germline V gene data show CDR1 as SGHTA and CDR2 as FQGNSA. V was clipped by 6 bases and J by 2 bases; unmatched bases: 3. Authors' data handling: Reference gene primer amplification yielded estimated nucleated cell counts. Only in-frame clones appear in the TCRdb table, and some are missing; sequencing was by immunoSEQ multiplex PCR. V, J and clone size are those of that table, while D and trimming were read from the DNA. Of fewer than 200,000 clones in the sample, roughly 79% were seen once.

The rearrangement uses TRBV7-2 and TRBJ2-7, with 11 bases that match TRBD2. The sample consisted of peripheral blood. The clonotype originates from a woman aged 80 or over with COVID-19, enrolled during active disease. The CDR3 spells CASSTSGGTYEQYF. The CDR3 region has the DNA TGTGCCAGCAGTACTAGCGGGGGAACCTACGAGCAGTACTTC.